The 27 T cell receptor beta chains in this list originate from one sample, sequenced in a study of CD8 T cells in ankylosing spondylitis. TCRdb called the 5' RACE reads again in MiXCR, with one record for every CDR3 protein. Of about 310,000 distinct CDR3 sequences listed, under 25% are singletons. The sequenced material came from blood, either unsorted or a sorted T cell fraction (not recorded which). These TCRs come from a female donor with ankylosing spondylitis or in good health (not recorded which).

The table lists this clonotype with a count of one. V usage is TRBV12-3 or TRBV12-4 and J usage is TRBJ1-5; D gene uncertain. The CDR3 consists of 12 residues. Trimming took off 7 bases at V and 5 bases at J, with 9 bases between the two ends. CDR3 DNA sequence: TGTGCCAGCACCCTGGGTGATCAGCCCCAGCATTTT. Protein sequence: CASTLGDQPQHF.

The J gene is TRBJ1-2, the V gene TRBV11-2; 7 bases align to TRBD1. Germline lookup yields CDR1 SGHAT and CDR2 FQNNGV. The V segment lost 6 bases and the J segment 2 bases; nucleotides outside the gene matches: 6. This CDR3 spans 14 amino acids. CDR3: CASRNRGLNYGYTF. The DNA for the CDR3 is TGTGCCAGCAGAAACAGGGGCTTAAACTATGGCTACACCTTC.

This clonotype appeared a few times. The chain carries TRBV12-3 or TRBV12-4 and TRBJ2-1; 9 bases fit TRBD2. V shed 5 bases, J shed 6 bases, and the junction held 11 bases outside the gene matches. The CDR3 contains 16 residues. The CDR3 protein is CASSHLGTSFINEQFF. The CDR3 nucleotides are TGTGCCAGCAGTCACCTCGGGACTAGCTTCATCAATGAGCAGTTCTTC.

The rearrangement links TRBV5-5 to TRBJ1-1; possible D gene TRBD1, 6 bases. The CDR3 is 17 residues long. The germline V gene encodes CDR1 SGHKS and CDR2 YYEKEE (reference sequence). V was shortened by 2 bases and J by 0 bases, with 17 bases between the two germline ends. CDR3 nucleotide sequence: TGTGCCAGCAGCTTAGTGGACAGTCCCCCGATGAACACTGAAGCTTTCTTT. Residues: CASSLVDSPPMNTEAFF.

This clonotype was detected a few times. This sequence joins TRBV20-1 and TRBJ1-1; tentatively, D is TRBD1 (6 bases). The CDR3 spans 15 residues. Germline V gives CDR1 DFQATT, CDR2 SNEGSKA (reference sequence). Trimming left V 1 base short and J 5 bases short, with 17 bases between. This chain's CDR3 is CSARAGGPRLTEAFF. The CDR3 DNA reads as TGCAGTGCTAGAGCCGGGGGGCCGCGGCTTACTGAAGCTTTCTTT.

This clonotype came up a few times. V gene TRBV15 combines with J gene TRBJ2-5; D not resolved. The germline V and J ends were trimmed by 3 bases and 4 bases, with 9 bases remaining between them. The CDR3 spans 13 residues. The germline V gene has CDR1 LNHNV and CDR2 YYDKDF (reference sequence). As DNA, the CDR3 is TGTGCCACCAGCAGTGCAGGTGGAGAGACCCAGTACTTC. This translates into CATSSAGGETQYF.

The chain joins TRBV20-1 to TRBJ1-2, with TRBD1 as a possible D gene (5 bases). Germline CDR1 is DFQATT and CDR2 is SNEGSKA (reference sequence). The CDR3 spans 15 residues. Trimming cost V 5 bases and J 4 bases, with 20 bases left between them. The CDR3 DNA follows: TGCAGTGCTTGGGGCACAGGAAAGCCAAGCTATGGCTACACCTTC. This codes for CSAWGTGKPSYGYTF.

This clonotype has ten or more counts. The chain is built from TRBV20-1 and TRBJ1-1; D is unresolved. The CDR3 runs to 11 residues. Germline V gives CDR1 DFQATT, CDR2 SNEGSKA (reference sequence). V dropped 3 bases and J dropped 1 base, with 3 bases sitting between them. This chain's CDR3 is CSARPNTEAFF. For the CDR3, the DNA is TGCAGTGCTAGGCCGAACACTGAAGCTTTCTTT.

V gene TRBV12-3 or TRBV12-4 combines with J gene TRBJ1-6, with a weak D call TRBD1 (6 bases). The CDR3 covers 13 residues. Trimming cost V 6 bases and J 10 bases, with 13 bases left between them. The CDR3 region has the DNA TGTGCCAGCAGCTTACAGGGAGAATCACCCCTCCACTTT. Its translation: CASSLQGESPLHF.

The gene calls are TRBV12-5 and TRBJ2-1, with D possibly TRBD2 on 5 matching bases. The germline gives CDR1 LGHNT, CDR2 FRNRAP. Trimming stripped 0 bases from V and 5 bases from J, with 14 bases between. The CDR3 consists of 16 residues. CDR3 protein: CASGLVLTTHNNEQFF. The CDR3 DNA is TGTGCTAGTGGTTTGGTACTGACTACCCACAACAATGAGCAGTTCTTC.

The rearrangement links TRBV20-1 to TRBJ1-6; a possible D gene is TRBD1 (5 bases). Trimming removed 3 bases from V and 3 bases from J, with 6 bases in between. CDR3 length: 13 residues. Per germline, CDR1 DFQATT and CDR2 SNEGSKA (reference sequence). The CDR3 loop reads CSARTVYNSPLHF. The CDR3 coding sequence is TGCAGTGCTAGGACAGTCTATAATTCACCCCTCCACTTT.

The CDR3 here is CAINRDRGAEAFF. In DNA form, the CDR3 reads TGTGCCATCAATCGGGACAGGGGCGCTGAAGCTTTCTTT. V and J are TRBV10-3 and TRBJ1-1; 10 bases align to TRBD1. This CDR3 is 13 amino acids long. Unmatched junction bases numbered 5, after V lost 7 bases and J lost 6 bases. Germline values: CDR1 ENHRY, CDR2 SYGVKD.

Of note for this clonotype: Without the conserved terminal phenylalanine or tryptophan, this CDR3 likely stems from a read error. J is TRBJ2-2 and V is TRBV29-1; tentatively, D is TRBD1 (6 bases). The V and J ends lost 7 bases and 2 bases respectively, with 11 bases between them. CDR1 is SQVTM and CDR2 is ANQGSEA in the germline V gene. This CDR3 is 13 amino acids long. CDR3 amino acids: CSGTGLNTGELFS. Written as DNA, the CDR3 is TGCAGCGGAACAGGGCTTAACACCGGGGAGCTGTTTTCT.

The rearrangement links TRBV6-1 to TRBJ1-1, with D possibly being TRBD1 (5 bases). The length of the CDR3 is 15 residues. V lost 5 bases and J lost 4, with 17 bases in between. Germline V gene lookup returns CDR1 MNHNS and CDR2 SASEGT. This CDR3 reads CASSQPGGGSTEAFF. CDR3 nucleotides: TGTGCCAGCAGTCAACCCGGGGGAGGAAGCACTGAAGCTTTCTTT.

The genes are TRBV11-1 and TRBJ2-1; D ambiguous. Germline CDR1 SGHAT, CDR2 FQDESV (reference sequence). CDR3 length equals 18 residues. V lost 0 bases to trimming and J lost 2 bases, with 17 bases between them. The CDR3 coding sequence is TGTGCCAGCAGCTTAGCCGTGGGCCTATCCATAGCCTACAATGAGCAGTTCTTC. Translation: CASSLAVGLSIAYNEQFF.

This clonotype has a handful of counts. This rearrangement joins TRBV20-1 to TRBJ2-1; tentative D call: TRBD2 (5 bases). Germline-derived CDR1 and CDR2 are DFQATT and SNEGSKA (reference sequence). Trimming took 4 bases from V and 8 from J, leaving 9 bases between them. The CDR3 covers 11 residues. The DNA for the CDR3 is TGCAGTGCTATCCTGGGAGATGAGCAGTTCTTC. This gives the protein CSAILGDEQFF.

V and J are TRBV11-2 and TRBJ2-7; D possibly matches TRBD1 or TRBD2 (5 bases each). CDR1 is SGHAT, CDR2 FQNNGV, per germline. V gave up 0 bases and J gave up 3 bases, with 12 bases separating them. The CDR3 is 15 residues long. The CDR3 DNA follows: TGTGCCAGCAGCTTAGATTGGGGACGTGTCTACGAGCAGTACTTC. Amino acid sequence: CASSLDWGRVYEQYF.

This clonotype was seen at least ten times. The CDR3 protein is CASSLFEGPNTEAFF. CDR3 DNA sequence: TGTGCCAGCAGTTTGTTTGAGGGTCCGAACACTGAAGCTTTCTTT. This rearrangement joins TRBV12-3 or TRBV12-4 to TRBJ1-1; D uncertain. This CDR3 region has 15 residues. V was cut by 3 bases and J by 1 base, with 12 bases left in between.

The table lists this clonotype with a few counts. The chain is built from TRBV29-1 and TRBJ1-1; D is unresolved. CDR1 is SQVTM and CDR2 is ANQGSEA in the germline V gene. The CDR3 covers 13 residues. Trimming removed 6 bases from V and 0 bases from J, with 11 bases in between. Here the CDR3 DNA reads TGCAGCGTGGCGGGGAGCATGAACACTGAAGCTTTCTTT. It translates to CSVAGSMNTEAFF.

This clonotype was seen repeatedly, ten times or more. V gene TRBV20-1 combines with J gene TRBJ1-1; TRBD1 agrees at 7 bases. The CDR3 runs to 13 residues. CDR1 and CDR2 from the germline V gene are DFQATT and SNEGSKA (reference sequence). V trimming: 5 bases; J trimming: 4 bases; junction bases outside the gene matches: 7. Here the CDR3 DNA reads TGCAGTGCTTCTAACAGGGGTGGCACTGAAGCTTTCTTT. Its translation: CSASNRGGTEAFF.

This chain uses TRBV10-2 with TRBJ2-1; D tentatively fits TRBD1 or TRBD2 (6 bases each). Germline CDR1 is WSHSY and CDR2 is SAAADI. The CDR3 contains 12 residues. V was trimmed by 5 bases and J by 5 bases, leaving 7 bases between them. CDR3 DNA sequence: TGCGCCAGCAGTAGGGGGGACAATGAGCAGTTCTTC. This gives the protein CASSRGDNEQFF.

The CDR3 here is CASSEVTGGTYEQYF. In nucleotides, the CDR3 is TGTGCCAGCAGTGAAGTCACGGGGGGCACCTACGAGCAGTACTTC. The chain joins TRBV6-1 to TRBJ2-7; D perhaps matches TRBD2 (7 bases). The CDR3 spans 15 residues. Trimming stripped 1 base from V and 2 bases from J, with 12 bases between. The germline gives CDR1 MNHNS, CDR2 SASEGT.

This chain joins TRBV4-3 and TRBJ1-6; 7 bases match TRBD1. Germline V CDR1 and CDR2: LGHNA, YSLEER. The trim removed 0 bases at V and 7 bases at J, leaving 6 bases unmatched. The CDR3 is made up of 16 amino acids. CDR3: CASSQDDRARNSPLHF. The CDR3 DNA sequence: TGCGCCAGCAGCCAAGACGACAGGGCGCGGAATTCACCCCTCCACTTT.

This clonotype was recorded at least ten times. J is TRBJ2-1 and V is TRBV7-6; 10 nucleotides align to TRBD2. Looked up from germline, CDR1 is SGHVS and CDR2 is FNYEAQ. The ends lost 5 bases at V and 4 bases at J; junction bases unmatched: 5. The CDR3 sequence is 15 residues long. The CDR3 DNA is TGTGCCAGCAGCGAAGATAGCGGGAGGTACAATGAGCAGTTCTTC. Translating gives CASSEDSGRYNEQFF.

Only a few counts were recorded for this clonotype. The rearrangement joins TRBV7-2 to TRBJ2-5, with TRBD2 identical over 9 bases. CDR1 is SGHTA and CDR2 is FQGNSA in the germline V gene. Trimming at V came to 0 bases and at J to 1 base, leaving 0 bases not matched to a gene. The CDR3 has 15 residues. CDR3 nucleotide sequence: TGTGCCAGCAGCTTAGCTAGCGGGAGCCAAGAGACCCAGTACTTC. Translated: CASSLASGSQETQYF.

J is TRBJ2-1 and V is TRBV7-9; tentatively, D is TRBD2 (7 bases). V lost 1 base and J lost 8, with 15 bases in between. The CDR3 consists of 15 residues. Germline lookup yields CDR1 SEHNR and CDR2 FQNEAQ (reference sequence). DNA for the CDR3: TGTGCCAGCAGCTTAGAGGGAGGGGGACCCTATGAGCAGTTCTTC. This gives the protein CASSLEGGGPYEQFF.

This clonotype was seen more than once but under ten times. The CDR3 sequence is CASSYGLVMLYF. In nucleotides, the CDR3 is TGTGCCAGCAGTTACGGACTAGTAATGTTGTATTTT. V is TRBV7-2 and J is TRBJ2-3; 7 bases line up with TRBD2. Germline-derived CDR1 and CDR2 are SGHTA and FQGNSA. Trimming cost V 6 bases and J 14 bases; bases outside gene matches: 11. The CDR3 contains 12 residues.